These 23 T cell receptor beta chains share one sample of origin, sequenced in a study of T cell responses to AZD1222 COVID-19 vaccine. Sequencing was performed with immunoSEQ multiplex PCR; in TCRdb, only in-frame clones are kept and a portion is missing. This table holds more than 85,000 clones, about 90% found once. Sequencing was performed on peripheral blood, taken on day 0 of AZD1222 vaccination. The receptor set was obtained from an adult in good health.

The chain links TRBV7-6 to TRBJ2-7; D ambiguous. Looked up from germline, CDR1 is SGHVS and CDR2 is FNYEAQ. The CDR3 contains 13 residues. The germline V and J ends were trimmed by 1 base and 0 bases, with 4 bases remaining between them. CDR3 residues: CASSLGNSYEQYF. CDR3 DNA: TGTGCCAGCAGCTTAGGCAACTCCTACGAGCAGTACTTC.

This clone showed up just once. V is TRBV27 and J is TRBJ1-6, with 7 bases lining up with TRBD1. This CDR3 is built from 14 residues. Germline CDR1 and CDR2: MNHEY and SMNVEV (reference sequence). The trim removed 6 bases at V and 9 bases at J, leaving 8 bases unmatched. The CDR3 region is CASSHRGLGSPLHF. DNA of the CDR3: TGTGCCAGCAGCCACAGGGGCTTGGGTTCACCCCTCCACTTT.

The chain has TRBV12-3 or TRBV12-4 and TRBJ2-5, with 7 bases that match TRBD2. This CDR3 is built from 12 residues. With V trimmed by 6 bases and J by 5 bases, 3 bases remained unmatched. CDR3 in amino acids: CASRTGGETQYF. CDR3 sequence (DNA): TGTGCCAGCAGGACGGGAGGCGAGACCCAGTACTTC.

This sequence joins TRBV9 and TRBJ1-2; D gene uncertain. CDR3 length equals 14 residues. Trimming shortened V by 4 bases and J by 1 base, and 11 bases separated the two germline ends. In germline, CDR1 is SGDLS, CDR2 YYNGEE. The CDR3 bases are TGTGCCAGCAGCTCGGCATTCATTAACTATGGCTACACCTTC. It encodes CASSSAFINYGYTF.

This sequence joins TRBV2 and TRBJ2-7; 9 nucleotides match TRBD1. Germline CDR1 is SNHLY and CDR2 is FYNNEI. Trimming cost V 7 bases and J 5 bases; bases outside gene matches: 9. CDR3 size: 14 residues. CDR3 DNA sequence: TGTGCCAGCACCGAACAGGGGGCTGGGGACGAGCAGTACTTC. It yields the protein CASTEQGAGDEQYF.

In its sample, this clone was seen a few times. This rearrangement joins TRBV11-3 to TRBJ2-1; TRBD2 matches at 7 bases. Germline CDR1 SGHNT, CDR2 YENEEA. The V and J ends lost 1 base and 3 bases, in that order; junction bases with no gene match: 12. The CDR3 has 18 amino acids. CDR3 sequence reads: CASSLGYDSGAYYNEQFF. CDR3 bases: TGTGCCAGCAGCTTAGGCTACGACAGCGGGGCCTACTACAATGAGCAGTTCTTC.

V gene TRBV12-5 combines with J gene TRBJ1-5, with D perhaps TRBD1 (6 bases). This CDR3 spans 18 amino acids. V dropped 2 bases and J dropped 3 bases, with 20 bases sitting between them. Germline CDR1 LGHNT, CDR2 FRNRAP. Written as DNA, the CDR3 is TGTGCTAGTGGTTTGTCCCCACCCGCGGGGGCGCCCAATCAGCCCCAGCATTTT. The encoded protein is CASGLSPPAGAPNQPQHF. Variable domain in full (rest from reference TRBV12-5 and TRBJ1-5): DARVTQTPRHKVTEMGQEVTMRCQPILGHNTVFWYRQTMMQGLELLAYFRNRAPLDDSGMPKDRFSAEMPDATLATLKIQPSEPRDSAVYFCASGLSPPAGAPNQPQHFGDGTRLSIL.

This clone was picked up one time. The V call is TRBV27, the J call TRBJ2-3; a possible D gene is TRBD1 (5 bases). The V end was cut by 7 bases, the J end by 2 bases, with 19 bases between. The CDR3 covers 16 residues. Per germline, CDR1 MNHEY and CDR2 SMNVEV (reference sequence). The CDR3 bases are TGTGCCAGCACCTCGTTTGCAGGGAAGCCCACAGATACGCAGTATTTT. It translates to CASTSFAGKPTDTQYF.

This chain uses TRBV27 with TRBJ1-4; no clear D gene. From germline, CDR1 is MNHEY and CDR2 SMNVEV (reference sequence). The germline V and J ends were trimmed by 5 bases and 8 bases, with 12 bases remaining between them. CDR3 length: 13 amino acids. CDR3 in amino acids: CASSPRRSEKLFF. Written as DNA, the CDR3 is TGTGCCAGCAGTCCCCGTAGAAGCGAAAAACTGTTTTTT. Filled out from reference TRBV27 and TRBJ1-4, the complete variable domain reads EAQVTQNPRYLITVTGKKLTVTCSQNMNHEYMSWYRQDPGLGLRQIYYSMNVEVTDKGDVPEGYKVSRKEKRNFPLILESPSPNQTSLYFCASSPRRSEKLFFGSGTQLSVL.

The CDR3 DNA follows: TGTGCCAGCGTTGACCGGGACAGCTACTACGAGCAGTACTTC. This gives the protein CASVDRDSYYEQYF. This chain uses TRBV2 with TRBJ2-7; 7 bases agree with TRBD1. Trimming removed 8 bases from V and 3 bases from J; junction bases left unmatched: 10. The CDR3 sequence is 14 residues long. The germline CDR1 and CDR2 sequences are SNHLY and FYNNEI.

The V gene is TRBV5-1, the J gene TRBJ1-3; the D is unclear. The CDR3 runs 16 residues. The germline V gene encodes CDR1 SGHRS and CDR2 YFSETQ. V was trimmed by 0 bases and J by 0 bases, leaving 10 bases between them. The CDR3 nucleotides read TGCGCCAGCAGCTTGGGAACAGCCGCCTCTGGAAACACCATATATTTT. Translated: CASSLGTAASGNTIYF.

The CDR3: CASSLTATGELFF. CDR3 in DNA: TGCGCCAGCAGCTTGACAGCCACCGGGGAGCTGTTTTTT. The chain carries TRBV5-1 and TRBJ2-2; no clear D. Germline V gene sequence: CDR1 SGHRS, CDR2 YFSETQ. Between the trimmed V and J ends, which lost 1 base and 4 bases, there was a span of 5 bases. There are 13 residues in the CDR3. The full variable domain, in which reference TRBV5-1 and TRBJ2-2 provide the parts outside the CDR3, is KAGVTQTPRYLIKTRGQQVTLSCSPISGHRSVSWYQQTPGQGLQFLFEYFSETQRNKGNFPGRFSGRQFSNSRSEMNVSTLELGDSALYLCASSLTATGELFFGEGSRLTVL.

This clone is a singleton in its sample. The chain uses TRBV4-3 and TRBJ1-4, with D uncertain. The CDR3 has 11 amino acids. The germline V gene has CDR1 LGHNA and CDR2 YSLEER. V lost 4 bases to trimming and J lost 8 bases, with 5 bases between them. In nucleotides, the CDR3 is TGCGCCAGCAGCCCGGGCGAAAAACTGTTTTTT. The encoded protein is CASSPGEKLFF.

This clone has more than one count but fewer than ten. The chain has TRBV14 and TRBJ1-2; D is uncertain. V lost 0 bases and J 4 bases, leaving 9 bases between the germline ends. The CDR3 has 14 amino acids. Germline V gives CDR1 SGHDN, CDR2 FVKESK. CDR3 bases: TGTGCCAGCAGCCAAGAGGCAGATCTCTATGGCTACACCTTC. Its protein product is CASSQEADLYGYTF.

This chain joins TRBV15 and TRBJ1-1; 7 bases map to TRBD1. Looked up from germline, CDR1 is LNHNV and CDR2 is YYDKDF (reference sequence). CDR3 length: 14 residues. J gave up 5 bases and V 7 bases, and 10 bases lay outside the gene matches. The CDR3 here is CATNGGGARTEAFF. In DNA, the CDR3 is TGTGCCACCAACGGAGGGGGCGCAAGGACTGAAGCTTTCTTT.

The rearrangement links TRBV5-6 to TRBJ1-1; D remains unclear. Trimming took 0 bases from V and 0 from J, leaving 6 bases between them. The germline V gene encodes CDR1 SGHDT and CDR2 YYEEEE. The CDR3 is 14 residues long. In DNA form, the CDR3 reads TGTGCCAGCAGCTTGGGACATCTGAACACTGAAGCTTTCTTT. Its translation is CASSLGHLNTEAFF.

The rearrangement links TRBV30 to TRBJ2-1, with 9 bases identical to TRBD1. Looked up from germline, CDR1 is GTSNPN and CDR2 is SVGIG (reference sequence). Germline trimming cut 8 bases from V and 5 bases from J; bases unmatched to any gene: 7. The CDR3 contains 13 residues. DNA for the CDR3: TGTGCCCTCTGGGGACAGGGCCACAATGAGCAGTTCTTC. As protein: CALWGQGHNEQFF.

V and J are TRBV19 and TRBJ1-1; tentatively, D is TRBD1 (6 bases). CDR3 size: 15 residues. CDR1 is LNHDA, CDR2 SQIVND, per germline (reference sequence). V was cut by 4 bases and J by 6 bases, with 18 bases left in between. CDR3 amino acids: CASSTDRSGDAEAFF. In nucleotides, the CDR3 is TGTGCCAGTAGTACGGACAGATCGGGGGATGCTGAAGCTTTCTTT.

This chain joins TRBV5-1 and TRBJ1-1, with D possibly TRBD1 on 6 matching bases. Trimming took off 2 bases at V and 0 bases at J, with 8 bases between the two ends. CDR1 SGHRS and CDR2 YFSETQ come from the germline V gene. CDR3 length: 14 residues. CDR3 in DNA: TGCGCCAGCAGCTTACAGGGCATGAACACTGAAGCTTTCTTT. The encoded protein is CASSLQGMNTEAFF.

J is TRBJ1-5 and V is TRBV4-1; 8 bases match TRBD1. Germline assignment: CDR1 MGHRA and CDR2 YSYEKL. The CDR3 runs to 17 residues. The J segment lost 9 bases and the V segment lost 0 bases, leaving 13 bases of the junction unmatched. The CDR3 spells CASSQEAGGARFGPQHF. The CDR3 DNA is TGCGCCAGCAGCCAAGAGGCAGGGGGCGCGAGATTCGGGCCCCAGCATTTT.

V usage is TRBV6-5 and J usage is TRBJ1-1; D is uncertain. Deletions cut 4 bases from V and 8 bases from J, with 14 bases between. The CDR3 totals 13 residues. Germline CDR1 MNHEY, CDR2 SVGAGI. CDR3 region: CASSSPGGMEAFF. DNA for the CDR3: TGTGCCAGCAGTTCCCCGGGAGGGATGGAAGCTTTCTTT.

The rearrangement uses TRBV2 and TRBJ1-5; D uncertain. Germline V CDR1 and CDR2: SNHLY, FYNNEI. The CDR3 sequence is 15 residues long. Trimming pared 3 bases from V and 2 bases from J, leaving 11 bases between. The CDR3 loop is CASSDTPQGNQPQHF. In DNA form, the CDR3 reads TGTGCCAGCAGTGACACTCCGCAGGGCAATCAGCCCCAGCATTTT.

The CDR3 DNA reads as TGTGCCAGTACCCCGGGATACTATGGCTACACCTTC. Its protein is CASTPGYYGYTF. The chain joins TRBV19 to TRBJ1-2; D is unresolved. Between the trimmed V and J ends, which lost 7 bases and 3 bases, there was a span of 9 bases. Germline V CDR1 and CDR2: LNHDA, SQIVND (reference sequence). This CDR3 is built from 12 residues.